The present TCR beta chain was sequenced within a study of blood T cell repertoires in COVID-19. Original processing methods: Researchers report that nucleated cell counts were estimated from reference gene primer amplification. Assay used: immunoSEQ multiplex PCR; TCRdb lists only in-frame clones, some missing. That table furnishes V, J and clone size, whereas the DNA furnished D and trimming. The sample consists of roughly 170,000 clones, over 75% of them appearing once. V lost 2 bases and J lost 0, with 11 bases in between. Germline CDR1 and CDR2: MRHNA and SNTAGT. This CDR3 spans 16 amino acids. The chain combines TRBV6-4 with TRBJ2-1, with a weak D call TRBD2 (6 bases). This TCR was sampled from a woman in her 70s with acute or convalescent COVID-19. Sample: peripheral blood. CDR3 protein: CASSDEAGSSYNEQFF. The CDR3 DNA sequence: TGTGCCAGCAGTGACGAAGCGGGCAGCTCCTACAATGAGCAGTTCTTC.